Detailed here is one T cell receptor beta chain. This sample is drawn from a study of blood T cells in healthy people across ages. It was with a sample-barcoded 5' primer and a J-beta primer mix that a second PCR of roughly 7 to 11 cycles was run. All cDNA molecules were each tagged by a template-switch adaptor with 12 random nucleotides. TCRdb reprocessed the 5' RACE reads with MiXCR, giving one entry per CDR3 protein. The table records fewer than 2,000,000 distinct CDR3 sequences, roughly 30% of them present only once. CDR1 and CDR2 (germline): MDHEN, SYDVKM. J was trimmed by 4 bases and V by 3 bases; bases with no gene match: 5. This CDR3 region has 16 residues.

The receptor comes from a woman aged 30 to 39 in good health. The V call is TRBV28, the J call TRBJ2-5; 13 nucleotides align to TRBD2. What was sequenced was blood. The CDR3 loop reads CASSFPGLAGAETQYF. The CDR3 DNA is TGTGCCAGCAGTTTCCCCGGACTAGCGGGAGCAGAGACCCAGTACTTC.